This T cell receptor beta chain appears in the sequencing data of a study of blood T cell repertoires in COVID-19. Turning to the study itself: The origin of the acute and convalescent COVID-19 samples was the United States, Italy and Spain. PBMCs, B-cell-depleted T cells, or T cells were the source of the cDNA or gDNA that made up the material.

The CDR3 sequence is 15 residues long. J was trimmed by 11 bases and V by 0 bases; bases with no gene match: 6. Germline V gene lookup returns CDR1 LGHDT and CDR2 YNNKEL (reference sequence). Original processing notes: Scientists estimated how many nucleated cells there were by amplifying reference gene primers. Produced via immunoSEQ multiplex PCR; TCRdb's table is partial and in-frame only. V, J and clone size were drawn from that table, and D and trimming were deduced from the DNA. The table includes some 120,000 clones, around 80% detected once. Sequences were obtained from peripheral blood. The rearrangement joins TRBV3-1 (or the pseudogene TRBV3-2) to TRBJ2-5; 13 positions match TRBD2. This TCR was recovered from a man in his sixties or seventies with acute or convalescent COVID-19. Written as DNA, the CDR3 is TGTGCCAGCAGCCAAGAAACTAGCGGGGGGGCCCCTCAGTACTTC. Amino acid sequence: CASSQETSGGAPQYF.